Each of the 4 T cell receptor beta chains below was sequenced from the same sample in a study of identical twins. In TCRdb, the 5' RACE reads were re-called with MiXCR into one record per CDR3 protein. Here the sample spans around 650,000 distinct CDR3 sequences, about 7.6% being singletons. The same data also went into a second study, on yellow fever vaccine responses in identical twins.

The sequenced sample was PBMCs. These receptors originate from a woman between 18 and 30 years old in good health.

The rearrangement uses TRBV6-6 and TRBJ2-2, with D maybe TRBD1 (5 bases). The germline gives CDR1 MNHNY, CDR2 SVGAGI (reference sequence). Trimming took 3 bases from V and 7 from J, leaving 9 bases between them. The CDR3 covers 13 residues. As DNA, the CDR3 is TGTGCCAGCAGTTATGGAAGGGGCGGGGAGCTGTTTTTT. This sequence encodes CASSYGRGGELFF.

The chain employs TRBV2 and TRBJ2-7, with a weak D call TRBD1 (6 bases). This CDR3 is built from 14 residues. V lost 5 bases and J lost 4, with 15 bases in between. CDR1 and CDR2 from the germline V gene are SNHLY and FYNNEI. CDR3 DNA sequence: TGTGCCAGCAGTCGGGACAAGGGGGTTTACGAGCAGTACTTC. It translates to CASSRDKGVYEQYF.

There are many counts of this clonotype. The CDR3 spells CASSKIGNTEAFF. CDR3 bases: TGTGCCAGCAGTAAGATTGGAAACACTGAAGCTTTCTTT. The chain carries TRBV6-6 and TRBJ1-1; D is ambiguous. Trimming stripped 5 bases from V and 2 bases from J, with 9 bases between. This CDR3 region has 13 residues. From germline, CDR1 is MNHNY and CDR2 SVGAGI (reference sequence).

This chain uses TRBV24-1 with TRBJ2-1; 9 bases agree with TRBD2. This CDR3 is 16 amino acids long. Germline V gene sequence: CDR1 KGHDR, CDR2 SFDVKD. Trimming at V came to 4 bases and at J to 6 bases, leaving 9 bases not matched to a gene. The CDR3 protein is CATSEASGTPSNEQFF. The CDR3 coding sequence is TGTGCCACCAGTGAAGCTAGCGGGACCCCGTCCAATGAGCAGTTCTTC.